The TCR beta chain under discussion was sequenced for a study of cytomegalovirus exposure and HLA in healthy donors. The V end was cut by 0 bases, the J end by 0 bases, with 8 bases between. CDR1 and CDR2 from the germline V gene are MGHRA and YSYEKL. CDR3 length equals 15 residues. Overall study findings and caveats: Several of the most significant clusters appeared linked to common viral pathogens, based on a later analysis.

As to this clone: The antigen is undetermined.

In the PCR, 60 Vbeta and 13 Jbeta primers were used. Profiling relied on immunoSEQ multiplex PCR, and the TCRdb table lists in-frame clones only, not all of them. The data contain fewer than 150,000 clones, about four fifths of them singletons. The sequence was collected from a man aged 30 to 39 in good health. The chain employs TRBV4-1 and TRBJ1-1; D perhaps matches TRBD1 (6 bases). The sample was PBMCs. CDR3 coding DNA: TGCGCCAGCAGCCAAGATGAGGGGGTGAACACTGAAGCTTTCTTT. Its protein product is CASSQDEGVNTEAFF.